The 25 T cell receptor beta chains below come from one sample, sequenced in a study of control samples from healthy donors and cancer patients (dated by TCRdb to 2020 to 2021). The library was obtained by the immunoSEQ multiplex PCR assay. Entries here come from immuneACCESS through TCRdb and include only in-frame sequences with V and J called. Some clones fail to appear in such tables; in the studies checked, an unresolved V gene covers under half of the shortfall, and the cause of the remainder is unknown. The sample yields 90,000 to 100,000 clones; 82% were counted once. The ten largest clones add up to 2% of the sample. The sequencing sample was made of blood. These receptors all stem from a man aged 60-69 years in good health.

The V gene is TRBV18, the J gene TRBJ1-5; D is uncertain. Deletions cut 4 bases from V and 5 bases from J, with 15 bases between. Germline CDR1 is KGHSH and CDR2 is LQKENI. This CDR3 region has 15 residues. The CDR3, as DNA: TGTGCCAGCTCACGGAGCTCAGTCGGGGATCAGCCCCAGCATTTT. It translates to CASSRSSVGDQPQHF. Based on the CDR3 plus reference TRBV18 and TRBJ1-5, the full variable domain is NAGVMQNPRHLVRRRGQEARLRCSPMKGHSHVYWYRQLPEEGLKFMVYLQKENIIDESGMPKERFSAEFPKEGPSILRIQQVVRGDSAAYFCASSRSSVGDQPQHFGDGTRLSIL.

The chain combines TRBV5-1 with TRBJ2-2, with no clear D. CDR1 is SGHRS, CDR2 YFSETQ, per germline. This CDR3 comprises 15 residues. Trimming cost V 0 bases and J 0 bases, with 6 bases left between them. DNA of the CDR3: TGCGCCAGCAGCTTGGGTTACTCGAACACCGGGGAGCTGTTTTTT. Translated, it gives CASSLGYSNTGELFF.

The genes are TRBV6-5 and TRBJ1-3; TRBD1 is a possible D gene (6 bases). Germline V gene lookup returns CDR1 MNHEY and CDR2 SVGAGI. The V end was cut by 11 bases, the J end by 3 bases, with 14 bases between. The length of the CDR3 is 13 residues. The CDR3 sequence is CAGGTSDGNTIYF. The CDR3 nucleotides read TGTGCCGGCGGGACAAGTGATGGAAACACCATATATTTT.

The chain combines TRBV12-3 or TRBV12-4 with TRBJ2-7; D is ambiguous. The length of the CDR3 is 12 residues. The ends were cut back, 4 bases at V and 6 bases at J, with 10 bases in the middle. In DNA, the CDR3 is TGTGCCAGCAGTTCACCTATGGGCGAGCAGTACTTC. Translation: CASSSPMGEQYF.

This clone was observed a handful of times. The CDR3 DNA reads as TGCGCCAGCCGCACGTCTGGGAGCGGCGATTCACCCCTCCACTTT. Amino acid sequence: CASRTSGSGDSPLHF. This chain links TRBV5-1 with TRBJ1-6; no clear D gene. This CDR3 contains 15 residues. Germline CDR1 reads SGHRS; CDR2 reads YFSETQ. The germline V and J ends were trimmed by 7 bases and 8 bases, with 19 bases remaining between them. The full variable domain, its missing parts supplied by reference TRBV5-1 and TRBJ1-6, is KAGVTQTPRYLIKTRGQQVTLSCSPISGHRSVSWYQQTPGQGLQFLFEYFSETQRNKGNFPGRFSGRQFSNSRSEMNVSTLELGDSALYLCASRTSGSGDSPLHFGNGTRLTVT.

The CDR3 DNA reads TGTGCCAGTAGTATAACCAGGAACTACGAGCAGTACTTC. This encodes CASSITRNYEQYF. The chain carries TRBV19 and TRBJ2-7; D gene uncertain. This CDR3 is 13 amino acids long. V was cut by 2 bases and J by 3 bases, with 8 bases left in between. Germline V gives CDR1 LNHDA, CDR2 SQIVND (reference sequence).

This rearrangement joins TRBV28 to TRBJ2-7; TRBD1 might be the D (6 bases). The germline gives CDR1 MDHEN, CDR2 SYDVKM. Deletions cut 5 bases from V and 2 bases from J, with 16 bases between. The CDR3 has 15 amino acids. CDR3 DNA: TGTGCCAGCAGTCGCCTAAGGGGGACCCCCTACGAGCAGTACTTC. Its protein is CASSRLRGTPYEQYF.

This chain uses TRBV20-1 with TRBJ1-2; D might be TRBD1 (5 bases). From germline, CDR1 is DFQATT and CDR2 SNEGSKA (reference sequence). The CDR3 covers 14 residues. The ends were cut back, 3 bases at V and 7 bases at J, with 18 bases in the middle. The CDR3 DNA is TGCAGTGCTAGTCACCCGGGTGGGGCTCGTGGCTACACCTTC. It is translated as CSASHPGGARGYTF.

This chain links TRBV5-1 with TRBJ2-3, with no clear D. V shed 0 bases and J shed 8 bases, with 7 bases lying between them. The CDR3 length is 12 residues. Germline assignment: CDR1 SGHRS and CDR2 YFSETQ. CDR3 amino acids: CASSLDSLTQYF. The DNA of the CDR3 is TGCGCCAGCAGCTTGGACTCGCTTACGCAGTATTTT.

This clone was observed once. This rearrangement joins TRBV4-1 to TRBJ1-1, with 7 bases identical to TRBD1. The CDR3 has 17 residues. J gave up 5 bases and V 1 base, and 13 bases lay outside the gene matches. CDR1 is MGHRA and CDR2 is YSYEKL in the germline V gene. CDR3 loop: CASSQAGGWGLRTEAFF. The CDR3, as DNA: TGCGCCAGCAGCCAAGCAGGGGGATGGGGTCTACGGACTGAAGCTTTCTTT.

The V gene is TRBV6-1, the J gene TRBJ1-1; D is undetermined. The CDR3 runs to 16 residues. V lost 2 bases to trimming and J lost 2 bases, with 15 bases between them. Germline-derived CDR1 and CDR2 are MNHNS and SASEGT. CDR3 sequence: CASSELRTYINTEAFF. CDR3 DNA sequence: TGTGCCAGCAGTGAACTTAGGACCTACATCAACACTGAAGCTTTCTTT.

This chain links TRBV7-9 with TRBJ2-3, with D possibly TRBD2 on 6 matching bases. Germline values: CDR1 SEHNR, CDR2 FQNEAQ (reference sequence). CDR3 length: 13 amino acids. Trimming pared 8 bases from V and 2 bases from J, leaving 11 bases between. CDR3 sequence: CASCSGYTDTQYF. In nucleotides, the CDR3 is TGTGCCAGCTGTAGCGGATACACAGATACGCAGTATTTT.

V and J are TRBV10-3 and TRBJ2-3, with TRBD2 matching 8 bases. Germline-derived CDR1 and CDR2 are ENHRY and SYGVKD. The CDR3 spans 15 residues. J was trimmed by 3 bases and V by 6 bases; bases with no gene match: 8. CDR3 nucleotides: TGTGCCATCAGCGACGGGACTAGAGAAACAGATACGCAGTATTTT. Its protein product is CAISDGTRETDTQYF.

The gene calls are TRBV2 and TRBJ2-1; the match to TRBD2 covers 10 bases. With V trimmed by 4 bases and J by 7 bases, 7 bases remained unmatched. The germline CDR1 and CDR2 sequences are SNHLY and FYNNEI. The CDR3 extends over 15 amino acids. The CDR3 reads CASSATSGAINEQFF. In DNA, the CDR3 is TGTGCCAGCAGTGCCACTAGCGGGGCAATAAATGAGCAGTTCTTC.

This clone was counted once. The V gene is TRBV9, the J gene TRBJ2-1, with D perhaps given as TRBD1 or TRBD2 (5 bases each). Per germline, CDR1 SGDLS and CDR2 YYNGEE. Trimming took 0 bases from V and 2 from J, leaving 6 bases between them. The CDR3 is 14 amino acids. CDR3 nucleotides: TGTGCCAGCAGCGTAGAGGGACCCTACAATGAGCAGTTCTTC. This translates into CASSVEGPYNEQFF. Full variable domain (outside the CDR3, taken from reference TRBV9 and TRBJ2-1): DSGVTQTPKHLITATGQRVTLRCSPRSGDLSVYWYQQSLDQGLQFLIQYYNGEERAKGNILERFSAQQFPDLHSELNLSSLELGDSALYFCASSVEGPYNEQFFGPGTRLTVL.

J is TRBJ1-3 and V is TRBV30, with a tentative D call TRBD1 (5 bases). Between the trimmed V and J ends, which lost 1 base and 4 bases, there was a span of 14 bases. The CDR3 runs to 15 residues. From germline, CDR1 is GTSNPN and CDR2 SVGIG (reference sequence). The CDR3 reads CAWSGQRSLGNTIYF. The CDR3 nucleotides read TGTGCCTGGAGTGGACAGAGGAGCCTGGGAAACACCATATATTTT.

This clone was counted a single time. CDR3 DNA: TGTGCCAGCAGCTTGGAACAGGCCTGGAGCAATCAGCCCCAGCATTTT. Protein product: CASSLEQAWSNQPQHF. The rearrangement uses TRBV5-5 and TRBJ1-5, with D tentatively TRBD1 (5 bases). This CDR3 spans 16 amino acids. With 0 bases removed from V and 1 base from J, the gap between germline ends came to 11 bases. The germline V gene has CDR1 SGHKS and CDR2 YYEKEE (reference sequence).

This chain uses TRBV9 with TRBJ2-5, with 10 bases identical to TRBD2. With V trimmed by 4 bases and J by 5 bases, 14 bases remained unmatched. Germline values: CDR1 SGDLS, CDR2 YYNGEE. The CDR3 covers 17 residues. The CDR3 loop is CASSRGPSGGAEETQYF. The CDR3, as DNA: TGTGCCAGCAGCAGGGGGCCCAGCGGGGGGGCCGAGGAGACCCAGTACTTC.

The table lists this clone with a count of one. The V call is TRBV11-2, the J call TRBJ1-1; D gene unclear. The CDR3 loop spans 14 amino acids. V was shortened by 4 bases and J by 4 bases, with 13 bases between the two germline ends. Germline CDR1 is SGHAT and CDR2 is FQNNGV. CDR3 coding DNA: TGTGCCAGCAGCTGGGGATCGGTTGGCACTGAAGCTTTCTTT. Translated, it gives CASSWGSVGTEAFF.

The chain links TRBV5-1 to TRBJ2-3; TRBD2 aligns across 13 bases. Germline V gives CDR1 SGHRS, CDR2 YFSETQ. V gave up 4 bases and J gave up 4 bases; unmatched junction bases: 9. The CDR3 runs 17 residues. CDR3 residues: CASSPTSGGASPDTQYF. As DNA, the CDR3 is TGCGCCAGCAGCCCAACTAGCGGGGGGGCTAGTCCAGATACGCAGTATTTT.

The chain is built from TRBV24-1 and TRBJ2-3, with D hard to call. Looked up from germline, CDR1 is KGHDR and CDR2 is SFDVKD. The CDR3 extends over 14 amino acids. Trimming pared 0 bases from V and 2 bases from J, leaving 5 bases between. CDR3 bases: TGTGCCACCAGTGATTTGGACTCCACAGATACGCAGTATTTT. Translation: CATSDLDSTDTQYF.

The rearrangement joins TRBV6-5 to TRBJ1-5; TRBD1 aligns across 9 bases. The CDR3 is 14 residues long. CDR1 is MNHEY, CDR2 SVGAGI, per germline. The V gene end was trimmed by 4 bases and the J gene end by 4 bases; junction bases not matched to a gene: 2. In nucleotides, the CDR3 is TGTGCCAGCAGTTCGGGGACAGGGAATCAGCCCCAGCATTTT. Residues: CASSSGTGNQPQHF.

The rearrangement joins TRBV10-2 to TRBJ2-5; possible D gene TRBD2, 6 bases. Germline assignment: CDR1 WSHSY and CDR2 SAAADI. The CDR3 is 13 amino acids. Deletions cut 8 bases from V and 2 bases from J, with 12 bases between. The CDR3 sequence is CASQGAGQETQYF. As DNA, the CDR3 is TGCGCCAGCCAAGGGGCGGGGCAAGAGACCCAGTACTTC.

This chain connects TRBV5-1 to TRBJ1-4; TRBD1 matches at 7 bases. Germline V gives CDR1 SGHRS, CDR2 YFSETQ. The CDR3 has 15 amino acids. V shed 0 bases and J 5 bases; nucleotides not matched to a gene: 4. CDR3 sequence reads: CASSLGDRENEKLFF. DNA for the CDR3: TGCGCCAGCAGCTTGGGGGACAGAGAAAATGAAAAACTGTTTTTT.

The chain is built from TRBV4-2 and TRBJ2-7; 9 bases line up with TRBD1. The CDR3 has 14 amino acids. The V and J ends lost 5 bases and 1 base, in that order; junction bases with no gene match: 3. CDR1 LGHNA and CDR2 YNFKEQ come from the germline V gene. The CDR3, as DNA: TGTGCCAGCAGCGCGGGACAGGGTTCCTACGAGCAGTACTTC. Translated, it gives CASSAGQGSYEQYF.